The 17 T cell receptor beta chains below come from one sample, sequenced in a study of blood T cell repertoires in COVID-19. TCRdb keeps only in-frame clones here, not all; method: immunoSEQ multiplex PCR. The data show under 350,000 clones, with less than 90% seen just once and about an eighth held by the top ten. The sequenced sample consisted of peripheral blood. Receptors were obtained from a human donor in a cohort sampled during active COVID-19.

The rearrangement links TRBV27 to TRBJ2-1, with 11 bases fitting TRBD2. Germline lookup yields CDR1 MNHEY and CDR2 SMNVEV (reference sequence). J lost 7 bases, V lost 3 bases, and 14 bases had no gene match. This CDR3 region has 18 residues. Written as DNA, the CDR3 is TGTGCCAGCAGTTTCGCAGTTTTAGGTAGCGGGAGGGATAATGAGCAGTTCTTC. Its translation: CASSFAVLGSGRDNEQFF.

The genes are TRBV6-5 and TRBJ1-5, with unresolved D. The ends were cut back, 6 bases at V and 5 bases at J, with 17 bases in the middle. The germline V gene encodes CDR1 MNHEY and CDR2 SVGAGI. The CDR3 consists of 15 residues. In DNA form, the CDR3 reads TGTGCCAGCAGGGAGGGATACAACAGCGATCAGCCCCAGCATTTT. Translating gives CASREGYNSDQPQHF.

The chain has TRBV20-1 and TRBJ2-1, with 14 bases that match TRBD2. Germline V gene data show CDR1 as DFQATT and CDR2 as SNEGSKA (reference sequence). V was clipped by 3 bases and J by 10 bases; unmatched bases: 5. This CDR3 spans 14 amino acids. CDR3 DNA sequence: TGCAGTGCTAGTGGACTAGCGGGAGGAAGGGAGCAGTTCTTC. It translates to CSASGLAGGREQFF.

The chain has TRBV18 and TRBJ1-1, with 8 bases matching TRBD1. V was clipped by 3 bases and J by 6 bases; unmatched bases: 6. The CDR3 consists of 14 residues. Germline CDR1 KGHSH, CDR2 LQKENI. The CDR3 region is CASSPARGLPEAFF. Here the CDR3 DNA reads TGTGCCAGCTCACCGGCCAGGGGGCTTCCTGAAGCTTTCTTT.

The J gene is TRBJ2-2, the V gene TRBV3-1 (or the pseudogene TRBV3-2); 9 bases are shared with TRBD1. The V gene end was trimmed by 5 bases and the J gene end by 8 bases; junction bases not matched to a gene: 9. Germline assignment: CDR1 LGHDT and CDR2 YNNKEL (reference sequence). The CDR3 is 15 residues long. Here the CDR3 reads CASSYVQGATGELFF. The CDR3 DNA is TGTGCCAGCAGCTACGTACAGGGGGCGACAGGGGAGCTGTTTTTT.

CDR3 DNA: TGTGCCAGTAGCGAGTTTGGCGAGCAGTACTTC. Encoded protein: CASSEFGEQYF. This sequence joins TRBV19 and TRBJ2-7; D call uncertain. Germline V lookup: CDR1 LNHDA, CDR2 SQIVND (reference sequence). The CDR3 covers 11 residues. Trimming cost V 6 bases and J 6 bases, with 9 bases left between them.

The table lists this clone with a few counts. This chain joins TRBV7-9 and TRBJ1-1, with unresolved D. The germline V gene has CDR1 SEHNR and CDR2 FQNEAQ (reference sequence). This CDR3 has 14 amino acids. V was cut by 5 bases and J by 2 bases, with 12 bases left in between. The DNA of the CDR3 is TGTGCCAGCAGCCCCCTTGGAGGCAACACTGAAGCTTTCTTT. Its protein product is CASSPLGGNTEAFF.

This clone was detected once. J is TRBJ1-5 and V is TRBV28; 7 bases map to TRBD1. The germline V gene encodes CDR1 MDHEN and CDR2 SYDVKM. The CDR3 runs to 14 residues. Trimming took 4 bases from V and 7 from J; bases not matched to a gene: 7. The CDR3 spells CASSSGQWKQPQHF. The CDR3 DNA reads TGTGCCAGCAGTTCGGGACAGTGGAAACAGCCCCAGCATTTT.

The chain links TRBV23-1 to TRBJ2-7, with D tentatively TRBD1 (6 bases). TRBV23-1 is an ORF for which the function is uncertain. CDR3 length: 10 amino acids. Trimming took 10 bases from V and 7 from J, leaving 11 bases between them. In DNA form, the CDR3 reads TGCGCCAACCCAACAGGGGAGCAGTACTTC. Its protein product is CANPTGEQYF.

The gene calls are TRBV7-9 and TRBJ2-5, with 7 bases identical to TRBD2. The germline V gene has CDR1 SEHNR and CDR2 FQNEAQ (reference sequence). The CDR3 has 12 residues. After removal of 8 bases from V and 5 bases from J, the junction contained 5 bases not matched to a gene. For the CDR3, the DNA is TGTGCCAGCCGCCGGGGGGAGGAGACCCAGTACTTC. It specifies CASRRGEETQYF. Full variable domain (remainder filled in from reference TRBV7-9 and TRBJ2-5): DTGVSQNPRHKITKRGQNVTFRCDPISEHNRLYWYRQTLGQGPEFLTYFQNEAQLEKSRLLSDRFSAERPKGSFSTLEIQRTEQGDSAMYLCASRRGEETQYFGPGTRLLVL.

The CDR3 nucleotides read TGTGCCAGCAGTTTGGCGGGCGGTGAGACCCAGTACTTC. Its protein is CASSLAGGETQYF. The chain recombines TRBV27 with TRBJ2-5; TRBD2 might be the D (5 bases). The V end was cut by 3 bases, the J end by 5 bases, with 10 bases between. The CDR3 is 13 residues long. The V gene's germline CDR1 is MNHEY and CDR2 SMNVEV (reference sequence).

CDR3 bases: TGTGCCAGCAGCCTTGGGACTAGCGGCCCAAATGAGCAGTTCTTC. It codes for CASSLGTSGPNEQFF. This chain links TRBV5-6 with TRBJ2-1; 11 nucleotides align to TRBD2. The germline gives CDR1 SGHDT, CDR2 YYEEEE. This CDR3 contains 15 residues. J gave up 7 bases and V 4 bases, and 7 bases lay outside the gene matches.

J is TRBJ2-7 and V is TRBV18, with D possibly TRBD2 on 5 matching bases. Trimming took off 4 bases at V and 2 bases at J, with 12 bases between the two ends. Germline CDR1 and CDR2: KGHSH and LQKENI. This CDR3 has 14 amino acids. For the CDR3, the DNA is TGTGCCAGCTCACGAGGACTGGCTCCCTACGAGCAGTACTTC. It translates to CASSRGLAPYEQYF.

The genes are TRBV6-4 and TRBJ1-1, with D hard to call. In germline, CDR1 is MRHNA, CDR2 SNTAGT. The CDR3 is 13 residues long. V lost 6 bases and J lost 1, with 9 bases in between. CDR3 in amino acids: CASSVTENTEAFF. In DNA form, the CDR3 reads TGTGCCAGCAGCGTTACAGAGAACACTGAAGCTTTCTTT.

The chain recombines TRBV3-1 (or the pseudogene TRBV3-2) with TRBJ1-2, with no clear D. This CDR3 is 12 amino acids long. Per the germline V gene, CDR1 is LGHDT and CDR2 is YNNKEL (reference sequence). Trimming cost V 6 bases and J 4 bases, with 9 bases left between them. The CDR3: CASRGGLYGYTF. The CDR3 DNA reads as TGTGCCAGCAGAGGCGGACTCTATGGCTACACCTTC.

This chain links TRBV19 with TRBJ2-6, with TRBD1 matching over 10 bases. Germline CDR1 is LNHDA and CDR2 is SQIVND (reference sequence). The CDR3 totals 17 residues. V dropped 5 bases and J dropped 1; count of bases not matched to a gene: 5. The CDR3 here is CASSSGQGVSGANVLTF. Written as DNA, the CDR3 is TGTGCCAGTAGTTCAGGACAGGGGGTTTCTGGGGCCAACGTCCTGACTTTC.

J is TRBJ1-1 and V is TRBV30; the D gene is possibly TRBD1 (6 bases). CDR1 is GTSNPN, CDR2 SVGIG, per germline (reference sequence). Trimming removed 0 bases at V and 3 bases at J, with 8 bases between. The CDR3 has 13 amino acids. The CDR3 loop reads CAWSVQGYTEAFF. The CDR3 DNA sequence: TGTGCCTGGAGTGTACAGGGTTACACTGAAGCTTTCTTT. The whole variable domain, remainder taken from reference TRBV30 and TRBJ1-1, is SQTIHQWPATLVQPVGSPLSLECTVEGTSNPNLYWYRQAAGRGLQLLFYSVGIGQISSEVPQNLSASRPQDRQFILSSKKLLLSDSGFYLCAWSVQGYTEAFFGQGTRLTVV.